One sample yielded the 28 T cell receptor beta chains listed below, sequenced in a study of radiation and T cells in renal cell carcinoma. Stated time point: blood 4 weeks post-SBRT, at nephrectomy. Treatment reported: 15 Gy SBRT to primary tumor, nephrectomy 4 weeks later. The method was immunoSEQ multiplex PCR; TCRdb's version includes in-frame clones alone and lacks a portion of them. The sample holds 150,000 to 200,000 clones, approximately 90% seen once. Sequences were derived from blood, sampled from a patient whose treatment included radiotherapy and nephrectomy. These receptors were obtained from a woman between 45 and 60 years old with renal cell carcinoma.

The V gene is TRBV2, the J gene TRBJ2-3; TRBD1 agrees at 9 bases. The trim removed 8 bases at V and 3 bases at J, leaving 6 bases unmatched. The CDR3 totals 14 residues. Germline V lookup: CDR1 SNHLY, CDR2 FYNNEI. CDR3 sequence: CASQQGALTDTQYF. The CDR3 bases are TGTGCCAGCCAACAGGGGGCGTTAACAGATACGCAGTATTTT.

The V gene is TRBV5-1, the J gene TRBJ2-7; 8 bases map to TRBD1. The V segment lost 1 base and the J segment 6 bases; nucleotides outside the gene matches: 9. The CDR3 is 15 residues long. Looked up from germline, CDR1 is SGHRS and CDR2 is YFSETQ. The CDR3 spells CASSLSGTGGGEQYF. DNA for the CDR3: TGCGCCAGCAGCTTGTCGGGGACAGGAGGGGGCGAGCAGTACTTC. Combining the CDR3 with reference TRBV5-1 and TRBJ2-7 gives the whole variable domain KAGVTQTPRYLIKTRGQQVTLSCSPISGHRSVSWYQQTPGQGLQFLFEYFSETQRNKGNFPGRFSGRQFSNSRSEMNVSTLELGDSALYLCASSLSGTGGGEQYFGPGTRLTVT.

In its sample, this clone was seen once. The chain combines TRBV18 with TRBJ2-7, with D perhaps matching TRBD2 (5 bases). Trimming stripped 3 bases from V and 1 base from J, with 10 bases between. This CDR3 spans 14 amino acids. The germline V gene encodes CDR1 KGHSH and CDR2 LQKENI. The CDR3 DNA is TGTGCCAGCTCACCCCCGGGAAATTCCTACGAGCAGTACTTC. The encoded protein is CASSPPGNSYEQYF. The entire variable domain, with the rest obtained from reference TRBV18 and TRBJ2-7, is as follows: NAGVMQNPRHLVRRRGQEARLRCSPMKGHSHVYWYRQLPEEGLKFMVYLQKENIIDESGMPKERFSAEFPKEGPSILRIQQVVRGDSAAYFCASSPPGNSYEQYFGPGTRLTVT.

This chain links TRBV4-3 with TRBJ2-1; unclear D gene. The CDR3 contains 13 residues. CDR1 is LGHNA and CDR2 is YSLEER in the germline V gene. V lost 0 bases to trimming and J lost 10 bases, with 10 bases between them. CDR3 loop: CASSQDPTSEQFF. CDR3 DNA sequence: TGCGCCAGCAGCCAAGATCCTACCAGCGAGCAGTTCTTC.

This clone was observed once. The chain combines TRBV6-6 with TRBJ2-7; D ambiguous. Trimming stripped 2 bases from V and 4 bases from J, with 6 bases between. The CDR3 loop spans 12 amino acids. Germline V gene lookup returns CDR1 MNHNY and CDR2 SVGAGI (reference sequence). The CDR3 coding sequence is TGTGCCAGCAGTTACGCTGTTTACGAGCAGTACTTC. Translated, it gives CASSYAVYEQYF.

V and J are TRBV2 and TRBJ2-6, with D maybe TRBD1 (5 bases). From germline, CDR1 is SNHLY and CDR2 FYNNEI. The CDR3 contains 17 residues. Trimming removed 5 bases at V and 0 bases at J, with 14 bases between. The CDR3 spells CASSWDSQASGANVLTF. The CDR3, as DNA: TGTGCCAGCAGTTGGGATTCACAGGCCTCTGGGGCCAACGTCCTGACTTTC. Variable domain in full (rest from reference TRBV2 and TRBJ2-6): EPEVTQTPSHQVTQMGQEVILRCVPISNHLYFYWYRQILGQKVEFLVSFYNNEISEKSEIFDDQFSVERPDGSNFTLKIRSTKLEDSAMYFCASSWDSQASGANVLTFGAGSRLTVL.

Here the CDR3 DNA reads TGTGCCAGCAGCCTAAGTGCCGGGACAGCGATTTACGAGCAGTACTTC. Its translation is CASSLSAGTAIYEQYF. The chain has TRBV6-6 and TRBJ2-7; 7 bases fit TRBD1. With 6 bases clipped from V and 4 bases from J, the junction kept 15 bases outside the gene matches. The CDR3 runs to 16 residues. CDR1 is MNHNY, CDR2 SVGAGI, per germline (reference sequence).

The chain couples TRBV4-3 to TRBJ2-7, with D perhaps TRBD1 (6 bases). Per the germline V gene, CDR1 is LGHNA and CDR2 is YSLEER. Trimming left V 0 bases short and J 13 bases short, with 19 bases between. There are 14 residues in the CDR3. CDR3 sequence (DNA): TGCGCCAGCAGCCAAGATTATGGGCCGGGACAAAGTTACTTC. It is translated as CASSQDYGPGQSYF.

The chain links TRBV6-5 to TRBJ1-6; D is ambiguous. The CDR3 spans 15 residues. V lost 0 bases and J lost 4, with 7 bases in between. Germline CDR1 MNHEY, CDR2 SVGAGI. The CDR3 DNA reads TGTGCCAGCAGTTACTCGAATCGATATAATTCACCCCTCCACTTT. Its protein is CASSYSNRYNSPLHF.

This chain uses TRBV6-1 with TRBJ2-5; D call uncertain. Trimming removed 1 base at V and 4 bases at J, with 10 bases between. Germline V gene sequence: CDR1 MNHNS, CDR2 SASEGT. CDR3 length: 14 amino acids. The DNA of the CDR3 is TGTGCCAGCAGTGAAGGGTTGGGTTCAGAGACCCAGTACTTC. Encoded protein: CASSEGLGSETQYF.

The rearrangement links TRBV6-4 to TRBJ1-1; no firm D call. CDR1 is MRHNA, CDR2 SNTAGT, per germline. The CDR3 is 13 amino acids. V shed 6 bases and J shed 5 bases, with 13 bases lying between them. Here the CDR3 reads CASREDVWTEAFF. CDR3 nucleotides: TGTGCCAGCAGGGAAGACGTGTGGACTGAAGCTTTCTTT.

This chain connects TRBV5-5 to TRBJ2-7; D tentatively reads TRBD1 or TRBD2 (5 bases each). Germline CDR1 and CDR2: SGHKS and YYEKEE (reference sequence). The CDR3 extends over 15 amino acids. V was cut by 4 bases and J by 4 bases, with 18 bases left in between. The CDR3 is CASSASPGRPYEQYF. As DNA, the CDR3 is TGTGCCAGCAGCGCGTCGCCGGGACGCCCTTACGAGCAGTACTTC.

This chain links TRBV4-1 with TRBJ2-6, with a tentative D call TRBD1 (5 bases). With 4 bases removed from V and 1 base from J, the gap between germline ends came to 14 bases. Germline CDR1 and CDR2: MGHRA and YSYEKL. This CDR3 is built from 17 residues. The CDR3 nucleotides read TGCGCCAGCAGCCCCAACCAGCAGGGTTCTGGGGCCAACGTCCTGACTTTC. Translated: CASSPNQQGSGANVLTF.

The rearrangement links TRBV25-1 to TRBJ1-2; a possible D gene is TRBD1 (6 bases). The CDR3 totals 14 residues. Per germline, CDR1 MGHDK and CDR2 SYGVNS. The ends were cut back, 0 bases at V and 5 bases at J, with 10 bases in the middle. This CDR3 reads CASSEYIGGYGYTF. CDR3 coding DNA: TGTGCCAGCAGTGAATATATAGGGGGGTATGGCTACACCTTC.

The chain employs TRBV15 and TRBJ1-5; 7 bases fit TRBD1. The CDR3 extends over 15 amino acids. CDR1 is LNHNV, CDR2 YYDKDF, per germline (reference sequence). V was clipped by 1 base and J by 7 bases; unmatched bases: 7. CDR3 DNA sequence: TGTGCCACCAGCAGAGCCTCGGTACAGGGGCAGCCCCAGCATTTT. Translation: CATSRASVQGQPQHF.

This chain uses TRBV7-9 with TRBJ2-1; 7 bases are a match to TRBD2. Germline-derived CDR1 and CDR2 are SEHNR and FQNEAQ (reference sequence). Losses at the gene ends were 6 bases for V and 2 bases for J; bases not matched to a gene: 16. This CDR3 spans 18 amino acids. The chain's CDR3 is CASSIARGVSGPYNEQFF. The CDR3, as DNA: TGTGCCAGCAGTATAGCCCGGGGGGTGTCAGGCCCCTACAATGAGCAGTTCTTC.

CDR3 sequence: CASGLGTDRDEQYF. The DNA of the CDR3 is TGTGCTAGTGGTTTGGGCACGGACAGGGACGAGCAGTACTTC. The chain combines TRBV12-5 with TRBJ2-7; 8 bases align to TRBD1. The CDR3 spans 14 residues. V lost 1 base, J lost 5 bases, and 4 bases stayed unmatched. Germline CDR1 LGHNT, CDR2 FRNRAP.

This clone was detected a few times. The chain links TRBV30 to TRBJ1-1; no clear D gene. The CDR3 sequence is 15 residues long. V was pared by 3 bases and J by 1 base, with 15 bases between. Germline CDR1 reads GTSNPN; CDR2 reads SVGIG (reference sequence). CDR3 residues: CAWRPPTRKNTEAFF. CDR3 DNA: TGTGCCTGGAGGCCTCCGACACGGAAGAACACTGAAGCTTTCTTT.

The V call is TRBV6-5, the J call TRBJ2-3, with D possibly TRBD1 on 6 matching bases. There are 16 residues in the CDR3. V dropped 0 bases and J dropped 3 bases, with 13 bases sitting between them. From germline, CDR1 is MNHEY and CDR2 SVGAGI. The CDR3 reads CASSYSRRGGTDTQYF. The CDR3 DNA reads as TGTGCCAGCAGTTACTCGCGCAGGGGTGGAACAGATACGCAGTATTTT.

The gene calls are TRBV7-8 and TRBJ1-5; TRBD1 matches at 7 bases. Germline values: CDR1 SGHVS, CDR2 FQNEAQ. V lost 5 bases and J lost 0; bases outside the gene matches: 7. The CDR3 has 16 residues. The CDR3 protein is CASSLRTGYSNQPQHF. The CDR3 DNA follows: TGTGCCAGCAGCCTGAGGACAGGATATAGCAATCAGCCCCAGCATTTT.

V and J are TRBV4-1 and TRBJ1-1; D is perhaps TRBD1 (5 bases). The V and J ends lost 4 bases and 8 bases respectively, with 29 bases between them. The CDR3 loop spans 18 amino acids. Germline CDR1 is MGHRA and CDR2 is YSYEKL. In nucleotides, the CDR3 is TGCGCCAGCAGCCGAACTCCGGGAACGAGGGGCGCGTCGAGCGAAGCTTTCTTT. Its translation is CASSRTPGTRGASSEAFF.

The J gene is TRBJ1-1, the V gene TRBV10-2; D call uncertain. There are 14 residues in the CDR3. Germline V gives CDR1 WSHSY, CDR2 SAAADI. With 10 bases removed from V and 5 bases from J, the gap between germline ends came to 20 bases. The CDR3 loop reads CATNEGFPGTEAFF. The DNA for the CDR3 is TGCGCCACGAACGAAGGCTTCCCGGGGACTGAAGCTTTCTTT.

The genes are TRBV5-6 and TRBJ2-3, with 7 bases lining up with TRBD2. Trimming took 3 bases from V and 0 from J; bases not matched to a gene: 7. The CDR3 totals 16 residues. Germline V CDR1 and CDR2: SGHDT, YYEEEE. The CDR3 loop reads CASSSKRGTSTDTQYF. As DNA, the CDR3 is TGTGCCAGCAGCTCAAAGCGGGGAACTAGCACAGATACGCAGTATTTT.

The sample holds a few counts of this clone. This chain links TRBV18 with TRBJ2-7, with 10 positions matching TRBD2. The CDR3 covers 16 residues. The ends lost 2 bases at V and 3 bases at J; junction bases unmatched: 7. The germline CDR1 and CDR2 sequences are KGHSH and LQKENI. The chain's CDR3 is CASSPAGTSVDYEQYF. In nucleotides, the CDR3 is TGTGCCAGCTCACCAGCGGGGACTAGCGTGGACTACGAGCAGTACTTC.

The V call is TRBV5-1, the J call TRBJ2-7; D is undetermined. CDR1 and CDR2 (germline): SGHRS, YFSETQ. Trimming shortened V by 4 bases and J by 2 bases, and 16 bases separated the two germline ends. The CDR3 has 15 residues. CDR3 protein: CASSPSPDGPYEQYF. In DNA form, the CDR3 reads TGCGCCAGCAGCCCAAGCCCGGACGGACCCTACGAGCAGTACTTC.

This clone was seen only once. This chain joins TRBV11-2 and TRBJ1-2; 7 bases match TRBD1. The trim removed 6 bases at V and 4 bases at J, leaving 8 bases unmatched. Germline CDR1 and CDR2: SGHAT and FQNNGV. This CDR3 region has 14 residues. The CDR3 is CASRNPGGGYGYTF. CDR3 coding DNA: TGTGCCAGCAGAAATCCAGGGGGTGGCTATGGCTACACCTTC.

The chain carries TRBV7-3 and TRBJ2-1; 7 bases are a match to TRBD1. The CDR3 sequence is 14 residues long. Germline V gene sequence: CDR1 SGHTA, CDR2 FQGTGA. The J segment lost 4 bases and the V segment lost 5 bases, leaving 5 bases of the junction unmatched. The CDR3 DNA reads TGTGCCAGCAGCCTGGACAGGAGTTACAATGAGCAGTTCTTC. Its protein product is CASSLDRSYNEQFF.

The CDR3 DNA follows: TGTGCCAGCAGCCAAGATCGGGGCGGGAACAATCAGCCCCAGCATTTT. This translates into CASSQDRGGNNQPQHF. The gene calls are TRBV4-2 and TRBJ1-5, with a tentative D call TRBD1 (5 bases). This CDR3 has 16 amino acids. Looked up from germline, CDR1 is LGHNA and CDR2 is YNFKEQ. Trimming shortened V by 0 bases and J by 3 bases, and 12 bases separated the two germline ends.